The clone carrying this T cell receptor (beta chain) came up a few times. The sample is drawn from a study of identical twins. One entry per CDR3 protein, called by TCRdb with MiXCR from the 5' RACE reads. The sample has roughly 350,000 distinct CDR3 sequences; approximately 13% are singletons. The J segment lost 7 bases and the V segment lost 4 bases, leaving 6 bases of the junction unmatched. This CDR3 spans 15 amino acids. Germline CDR1 reads SGHRS; CDR2 reads YFSETQ. A further study also used this sample, focusing on yellow fever vaccine responses in identical twins.

The chain joins TRBV5-1 to TRBJ1-4; 11 bases match TRBD1. The clonotype was recovered from a woman aged 18 to 35 in good health. The sequenced sample consisted of CD8+ T cells sorted from blood. CDR3 loop: CASSATGQGGEKLFF. CDR3 nucleotides: TGCGCCAGCAGCGCAACGGGACAGGGGGGTGAAAAACTGTTTTTT.